A single sample is the source of the 18 T cell receptor beta chains below, sequenced in a study of neurological immune-mediated disorders. TCRdb independently ran MiXCR on the 5' RACE reads; one entry per CDR3 protein. The sample holds approximately 41,000 distinct CDR3 sequences, about 14% seen once. Specimen: CD4+ T cells from blood. These receptor sequences come from a woman aged 55-69 years with HTLV-1-associated myelopathy (HAM/TSP).

This chain connects TRBV2 to TRBJ1-4, with a tentative D call TRBD1 (5 bases). The CDR3 has 17 residues. The germline V gene has CDR1 SNHLY and CDR2 FYNNEI. Between the trimmed V and J ends, which lost 2 bases and 8 bases, there was a span of 21 bases. CDR3 residues: CASSELTHGAGLEKLFF. For the CDR3, the DNA is TGTGCCAGCAGTGAATTAACCCACGGGGCAGGGCTGGAAAAACTGTTTTTT.

As concerns this clonotype: A single base separates this from a much larger clone, so it may be a read error. The chain links TRBV7-9 to TRBJ2-2; TRBD1 or TRBD2 may be the D gene (6 bases each). The CDR3 contains 14 residues. CDR1 is SEHNR, CDR2 FQNEAQ, per germline (reference sequence). Trimming took 6 bases from V and 4 from J, leaving 12 bases between them. The CDR3 DNA reads as TGTGCCAGCAGGTCGGGGGCCGCCACCGGGGAGCTGTTTTTT. It encodes CASRSGAATGELFF. The whole variable domain, filled in from reference TRBV7-9 and TRBJ2-2, reads DTGVSQNPRHKITKRGQNVTFRCDPISEHNRLYWYRQTLGQGPEFLTYFQNEAQLEKSRLLSDRFSAERPKGSFSTLEIQRTEQGDSAMYLCASRSGAATGELFFGEGSRLTVL.

The table lists this clonotype with many counts. The genes are TRBV20-1 and TRBJ1-1; TRBD1 might be the D (5 bases). V was shortened by 6 bases and J by 8 bases, with 13 bases between the two germline ends. This CDR3 has 11 amino acids. The germline gives CDR1 DFQATT, CDR2 SNEGSKA (reference sequence). The CDR3 reads CSALGTEEAFF. The CDR3 DNA sequence: TGCAGTGCCCTCGGGACCGAAGAAGCTTTCTTT.

This clonotype occurred many times. This rearrangement joins TRBV5-1 to TRBJ2-3; TRBD2 agrees at 7 bases. Germline CDR1 and CDR2: SGHRS and YFSETQ. J lost 0 bases, V lost 4 bases, and 2 bases had no gene match. The CDR3 is 14 amino acids. This CDR3 is CASSRGDSTDTQYF. DNA of the CDR3: TGCGCCAGCAGCCGGGGGGACAGCACAGATACGCAGTATTTT.

As regards this clonotype: Given a much more abundant clone one base away, this may be a read error. The rearrangement joins TRBV30 to TRBJ1-6; TRBD1 agrees at 7 bases. The germline gives CDR1 GTSNPN, CDR2 SVGIG (reference sequence). CDR3 length: 18 residues. The CDR3 is CARSDPRPGGRMGSPLHF. Written as DNA, the CDR3 is TGTGCCCGGAGTGACCCTCGTCCAGGGGGGAGGATGGGTTCACCCCTCCACTTT.

There are many counts of this clonotype. The rearrangement joins TRBV5-1 to TRBJ2-7, with 7 bases lining up with TRBD2. Germline V CDR1 and CDR2: SGHRS, YFSETQ. The V segment lost 8 bases and the J segment 3 bases; nucleotides outside the gene matches: 20. The CDR3 covers 17 residues. The chain's CDR3 is CARAPGLHTAGLYEQYF. As DNA, the CDR3 is TGCGCCAGAGCCCCGGGACTACACACCGCGGGGCTCTACGAGCAGTACTTC. Full variable domain (outside the CDR3, taken from reference TRBV5-1 and TRBJ2-7): KAGVTQTPRYLIKTRGQQVTLSCSPISGHRSVSWYQQTPGQGLQFLFEYFSETQRNKGNFPGRFSGRQFSNSRSEMNVSTLELGDSALYLCARAPGLHTAGLYEQYFGPGTRLTVT.

In this sample, this clonotype turned up many times. This rearrangement joins TRBV2 to TRBJ1-2, with TRBD1 as a possible D gene (6 bases). This CDR3 is 17 amino acids long. CDR1 is SNHLY and CDR2 is FYNNEI in the germline V gene. V was trimmed by 1 base and J by 4 bases, leaving 19 bases between them. Written as DNA, the CDR3 is TGTGCCAGCAGTGAAGTAGGGGGACAACTAAGAGGCTATGGCTACACCTTC. It specifies CASSEVGGQLRGYGYTF.

This clonotype was seen at least ten times. The chain recombines TRBV20-1 with TRBJ2-3, with 10 bases matching TRBD2. The V segment lost 3 bases and the J segment 1 base; nucleotides outside the gene matches: 4. This CDR3 comprises 15 residues. In germline, CDR1 is DFQATT, CDR2 SNEGSKA (reference sequence). As DNA, the CDR3 is TGCAGTGCTAGTTTAGCGGGGGGCCGCACAGATACGCAGTATTTT. Protein product: CSASLAGGRTDTQYF.

This clonotype was detected ten times or more. The J gene is TRBJ2-5, the V gene TRBV20-1, with 14 nucleotides matching TRBD2. The CDR3 is made up of 15 amino acids. Looked up from germline, CDR1 is DFQATT and CDR2 is SNEGSKA (reference sequence). V shed 3 bases, J shed 2 bases, and the junction held 2 bases outside the gene matches. In DNA form, the CDR3 reads TGCAGTGCTAGTAGGACTAGCGGGGGGCAAGAGACCCAGTACTTC. It codes for CSASRTSGGQETQYF.

A few counts support this clonotype. V usage is TRBV6-1 and J usage is TRBJ2-1; 7 bases are shared with TRBD2. V lost 6 bases to trimming and J lost 1 base; unmatched junction nucleotides: 9. Germline V CDR1 and CDR2: MNHNS, SASEGT. CDR3 length equals 16 residues. This CDR3 reads CASRSQAGESYNEQFF. Here the CDR3 DNA reads TGTGCCAGCAGGTCCCAGGCGGGGGAGTCCTACAATGAGCAGTTCTTC.

This clonotype has at least ten counts. This chain joins TRBV6-5 and TRBJ2-5; 9 bases align to TRBD1. Trimming cost V 0 bases and J 5 bases; bases outside gene matches: 7. Germline lookup yields CDR1 MNHEY and CDR2 SVGAGI. CDR3 length: 16 amino acids. The CDR3 loop is CASSYSIGQGWETQYF. DNA for the CDR3: TGTGCCAGCAGTTACTCGATTGGACAGGGGTGGGAGACCCAGTACTTC.

The V and J genes are TRBV6-1 and TRBJ2-1; 10 positions match TRBD2. CDR1 is MNHNS, CDR2 SASEGT, per germline. Germline trimming cut 4 bases from V and 0 bases from J; bases unmatched to any gene: 0. CDR3 length: 15 residues. For the CDR3, the DNA is TGTGCCAGCAGTGGGACTAGCGGCTCCTACAATGAGCAGTTCTTC. Translating gives CASSGTSGSYNEQFF.

This clonotype was counted ten times or more. This chain joins TRBV5-1 and TRBJ2-3; perhaps TRBD2 as D (7 bases). Germline CDR1 and CDR2: SGHRS and YFSETQ. V dropped 1 base and J dropped 2 bases, with 14 bases sitting between them. The CDR3 contains 16 residues. The CDR3 DNA reads as TGCGCCAGCAGCTTGCTCGTGGGGGGGCCCACAGATACGCAGTATTTT. Its protein product is CASSLLVGGPTDTQYF.

The sample holds many counts of this clonotype. The chain links TRBV6-5 to TRBJ1-3; D perhaps matches TRBD1 (5 bases). The CDR3 spans 15 residues. Per the germline V gene, CDR1 is MNHEY and CDR2 is SVGAGI. Trimming pared 2 bases from V and 0 bases from J, leaving 8 bases between. The CDR3 spells CASSYGGDSGNTIYF. CDR3 bases: TGTGCCAGCAGTTACGGGGGTGACTCTGGAAACACCATATATTTT.

In this sample, this clonotype turned up many times. The chain is built from TRBV12-3 or TRBV12-4 and TRBJ1-6; 10 bases agree with TRBD1. The CDR3 loop spans 14 amino acids. V shed 7 bases and J 10 bases; nucleotides not matched to a gene: 7. The CDR3 coding sequence is TGTGCCAGCAACCGGGACAGGGGCAGGTCACCCCTCCACTTT. Translating gives CASNRDRGRSPLHF.

Concerning this clonotype itself: No DNA is shown, since the ends of the CDR3 on it are uncertain; the CDR3 is the one TCRdb lists. The chain combines TRBV5-1 with TRBJ2-3. The CDR3 extends over 22 residues, inclusive of both ends. In germline, CDR1 is SGHRS, CDR2 YFSETQ. The CDR3 loop reads CASNLGVSSYNEQFFGPDTQYF.

The chain uses TRBV29-1 and TRBJ2-3; no clear D. This CDR3 is 13 amino acids long. Trimming left V 1 base short and J 3 bases short, with 8 bases between. Looked up from germline, CDR1 is SQVTM and CDR2 is ANQGSEA. CDR3 sequence reads: CSVEGRATDTQYF. CDR3 in DNA: TGCAGCGTTGAAGGCAGAGCTACAGATACGCAGTATTTT.

Many counts were recorded for this clonotype. CDR3 nucleotides: TGTGCCAGCAGTTGGACAGTTTTGAGCATTCAGTACTTC. Translated, it gives CASSWTVLSIQYF. The rearrangement links TRBV6-2 or TRBV6-3 to TRBJ2-4; the D gene is possibly TRBD1 (6 bases). Trimming took 4 bases from V and 9 from J, leaving 13 bases between them. From germline, CDR1 is MNHEY and CDR2 SVGEGT. The CDR3 totals 13 residues.